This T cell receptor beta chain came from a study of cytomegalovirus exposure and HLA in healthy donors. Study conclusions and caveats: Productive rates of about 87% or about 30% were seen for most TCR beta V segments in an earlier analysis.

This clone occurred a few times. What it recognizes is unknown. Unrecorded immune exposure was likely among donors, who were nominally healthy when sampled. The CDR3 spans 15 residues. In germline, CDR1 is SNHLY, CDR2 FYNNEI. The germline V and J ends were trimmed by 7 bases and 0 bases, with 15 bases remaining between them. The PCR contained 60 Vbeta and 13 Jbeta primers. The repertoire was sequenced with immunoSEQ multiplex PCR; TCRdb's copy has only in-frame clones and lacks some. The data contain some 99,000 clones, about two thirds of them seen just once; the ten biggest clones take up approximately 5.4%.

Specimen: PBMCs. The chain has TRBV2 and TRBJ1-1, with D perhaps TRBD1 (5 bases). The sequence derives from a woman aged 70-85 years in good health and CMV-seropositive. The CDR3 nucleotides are TGTGCCAGCATTCCAGACAGCACGATGAACACTGAAGCTTTCTTT. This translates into CASIPDSTMNTEAFF.